A single sample gave rise to the 15 T cell receptor beta chains below, sequenced in a study of metastatic and nonmetastatic thyroid tumors. Until they underwent thyroid surgery, no patient had received any treatment. TCRdb reprocessed the PCR reads via MiXCR. The sample yields 17,000 or so clones, about 25% seen once. The sample comprised blood. The origin of the receptors is a male donor with papillary thyroid cancer or a benign thyroid nodule (not recorded which). Some clones in this sample may be carry-over from other donors' samples.

This clone was detected only a few times. This chain connects TRBV5-1 to TRBJ1-1; D is ambiguous. V shed 10 bases and J shed 1 base, with 14 bases lying between them. This CDR3 is 13 amino acids long. The germline V gene encodes CDR1 SGHRS and CDR2 YFSETQ. The CDR3 is CAWSSEGNTEAFF. CDR3 coding DNA: TGCGCCTGGAGCAGCGAAGGGAACACTGAAGCTTTCTTT.

This chain links TRBV11-1 with TRBJ2-3; D not resolved. V was trimmed by 5 bases and J by 3 bases, leaving 12 bases between them. The germline V gene has CDR1 SGHAT and CDR2 FQDESV (reference sequence). CDR3 length: 14 amino acids. The CDR3 nucleotides are TGTGCCAGCAGCCTCGCCGGTTGGACAGATACGCAGTATTTT. It yields the protein CASSLAGWTDTQYF. The full variable domain, completed using reference TRBV11-1 and TRBJ2-3, is EAEVAQSPRYKITEKSQAVAFWCDPISGHATLYWYRQILGQGPELLVQFQDESVVDDSQLPKDRFSAERLKGVDSTLKIQPAELGDSAMYLCASSLAGWTDTQYFGPGTRLTVL.

This clone was recorded many times. This sequence joins TRBV9 and TRBJ2-3, with D possibly matching TRBD2 (5 bases). The CDR3 extends over 13 amino acids. Germline-derived CDR1 and CDR2 are SGDLS and YYNGEE. The V gene lost 0 bases and the J gene lost 14 bases, with 16 bases spanning the gap. The CDR3 DNA sequence: TGTGCCAGCAGCGTAGGGATGGCGGGCGCGCCGTATTTT. Translated, it gives CASSVGMAGAPYF. Drawing the rest from reference TRBV9 and TRBJ2-3, the complete variable domain is DSGVTQTPKHLITATGQRVTLRCSPRSGDLSVYWYQQSLDQGLQFLIQYYNGEERAKGNILERFSAQQFPDLHSELNLSSLELGDSALYFCASSVGMAGAPYFGPGTRLTVL.

The V gene is TRBV19, the J gene TRBJ2-1, with TRBD2 identical over 13 bases. The germline V gene has CDR1 LNHDA and CDR2 SQIVND (reference sequence). The CDR3 extends over 16 amino acids. Trimming took 4 bases from V and 8 from J; bases not matched to a gene: 8. In nucleotides, the CDR3 is TGTGCCAGTAGTAGGTCCCTAACTAGCGGGAGGGATGAGCAGTTCTTC. It is translated as CASSRSLTSGRDEQFF.

By share, this clone ranks as medium-sized. The genes are TRBV11-2 and TRBJ2-3; D uncertain. V lost 1 base and J lost 1, with 3 bases in between. Germline values: CDR1 SGHAT, CDR2 FQNNGV. This CDR3 region has 13 residues. The CDR3 region is CASSLAGTDTQYF. The CDR3 DNA is TGTGCCAGCAGCTTAGCGGGCACAGATACGCAGTATTTT.

This clone has a count of ten or more. The CDR3 nucleotides are TGTGCCTTGCTGGGAGGTGAGCAGTTCTTC. Its protein product is CALLGGEQFF. The rearrangement joins TRBV30 to TRBJ2-1; possibly TRBD2 for D (6 bases). V was shortened by 7 bases and J by 9 bases, with 10 bases between the two germline ends. The CDR3 runs 10 residues. Germline assignment: CDR1 GTSNPN and CDR2 SVGIG (reference sequence).

Within the sample, this clone is medium-sized. The chain is built from TRBV11-2 and TRBJ1-1; D unresolved. From germline, CDR1 is SGHAT and CDR2 FQNNGV. CDR3 length equals 13 residues. Trimming took off 5 bases at V and 5 bases at J, with 12 bases between the two ends. The CDR3 coding sequence is TGTGCCAGCAGCAGAGCCCCCAGAACTGAAGCTTTCTTT. As protein: CASSRAPRTEAFF.

This clone appeared a few times. It may be a read error: a sequence one base away is much more abundant. The chain links TRBV7-9 to TRBJ2-5; the D is unclear. The CDR3 covers 11 residues. V was trimmed by 1 base and J by 5 bases, leaving 2 bases between them. CDR1 is SEHNR and CDR2 is FQNEAQ in the germline V gene (reference sequence). CDR3 amino acids: CASSLVETQYF. Here the CDR3 DNA reads TGTGCCAGCAGCTTAGTGGAGACCCAGTACTTC. The full variable domain, with the rest looked up from reference TRBV7-9 and TRBJ2-5, is DTGVSQNPRHKITKRGQNVTFRCDPISEHNRLYWYRQTLGQGPEFLTYFQNEAQLEKSRLLSDRFSAERPKGSFSTLEIQRTEQGDSAMYLCASSLVETQYFGPGTRLLVL.

The chain employs TRBV6-9 and TRBJ1-2; no reliable D call. The CDR3 is 16 residues long. The germline V gene has CDR1 MNHGY and CDR2 SVAAGI. Trimming shortened V by 6 bases and J by 5 bases, and 22 bases separated the two germline ends. The CDR3 loop reads CASRGTRDPTRYGYTF. CDR3 sequence (DNA): TGTGCCAGCAGGGGAACCCGGGATCCGACTAGGTATGGCTACACCTTC.

There are many counts of this clone. In nucleotides, the CDR3 is TGTGGGACCTCCGGGGGTGGGAATCAGCCCCAGCATTTT. Residues: CGTSGGGNQPQHF. The chain joins TRBV19 to TRBJ1-5, with D possibly TRBD1 on 5 matching bases. The V gene's germline CDR1 is LNHDA and CDR2 SQIVND (reference sequence). This CDR3 has 13 amino acids.

The chain uses TRBV11-2 and TRBJ1-1; unclear D gene. The CDR3 has 13 residues. Per the germline V gene, CDR1 is SGHAT and CDR2 is FQNNGV. The V gene lost 0 bases and the J gene lost 1 base, with 3 bases spanning the gap. Here the CDR3 DNA reads TGTGCCAGCAGCTTAGAACGGAACACTGAAGCTTTCTTT. Its protein product is CASSLERNTEAFF.

By proportion, this clone is medium-sized (0.01 to 0.1%). V is TRBV5-1 and J is TRBJ1-2, with 8 nucleotides matching TRBD1. The CDR3 is 15 amino acids. Germline values: CDR1 SGHRS, CDR2 YFSETQ. Trimming removed 5 bases from V and 5 bases from J; junction bases left unmatched: 11. The CDR3: CASRGQGSGGYGYTF. DNA of the CDR3: TGCGCCAGCAGAGGACAGGGCTCAGGGGGATATGGCTACACCTTC.

This clone was found many times. The rearrangement joins TRBV30 to TRBJ2-1, with 15 positions matching TRBD2. Germline loops: CDR1 GTSNPN, CDR2 SVGIG (reference sequence). The V segment lost 3 bases and the J segment 10 bases; nucleotides outside the gene matches: 4. The CDR3 is 14 amino acids. DNA for the CDR3: TGTGCCTGGAGGGGACTAGCGGGGGGCGGGGAGCAGTTCTTC. Translated, it gives CAWRGLAGGGEQFF.

This clone was recorded at least ten times. A read error may explain this, as a much larger clone is one base away. The chain recombines TRBV11-2 with TRBJ2-3; D not resolved. The V end was cut by 7 bases, the J end by 11 bases, with 25 bases between. CDR1 SGHAT and CDR2 FQNNGV come from the germline V gene. CDR3 length equals 15 residues. The CDR3 reads CASTTMVGTLHGQYF. Written as DNA, the CDR3 is TGTGCCAGCACTACTATGGTGGGTACCCTGCATGGGCAGTATTTT.

V and J are TRBV20-1 and TRBJ2-7, with a possible D match to TRBD2 (6 bases). Germline V CDR1 and CDR2: DFQATT, SNEGSKA (reference sequence). This CDR3 is built from 14 residues. With 3 bases removed from V and 3 bases from J, the gap between germline ends came to 15 bases. The CDR3 here is CSASYSEGNYEQYF. Written as DNA, the CDR3 is TGCAGTGCTAGCTATTCGGAGGGTAACTACGAGCAGTACTTC.